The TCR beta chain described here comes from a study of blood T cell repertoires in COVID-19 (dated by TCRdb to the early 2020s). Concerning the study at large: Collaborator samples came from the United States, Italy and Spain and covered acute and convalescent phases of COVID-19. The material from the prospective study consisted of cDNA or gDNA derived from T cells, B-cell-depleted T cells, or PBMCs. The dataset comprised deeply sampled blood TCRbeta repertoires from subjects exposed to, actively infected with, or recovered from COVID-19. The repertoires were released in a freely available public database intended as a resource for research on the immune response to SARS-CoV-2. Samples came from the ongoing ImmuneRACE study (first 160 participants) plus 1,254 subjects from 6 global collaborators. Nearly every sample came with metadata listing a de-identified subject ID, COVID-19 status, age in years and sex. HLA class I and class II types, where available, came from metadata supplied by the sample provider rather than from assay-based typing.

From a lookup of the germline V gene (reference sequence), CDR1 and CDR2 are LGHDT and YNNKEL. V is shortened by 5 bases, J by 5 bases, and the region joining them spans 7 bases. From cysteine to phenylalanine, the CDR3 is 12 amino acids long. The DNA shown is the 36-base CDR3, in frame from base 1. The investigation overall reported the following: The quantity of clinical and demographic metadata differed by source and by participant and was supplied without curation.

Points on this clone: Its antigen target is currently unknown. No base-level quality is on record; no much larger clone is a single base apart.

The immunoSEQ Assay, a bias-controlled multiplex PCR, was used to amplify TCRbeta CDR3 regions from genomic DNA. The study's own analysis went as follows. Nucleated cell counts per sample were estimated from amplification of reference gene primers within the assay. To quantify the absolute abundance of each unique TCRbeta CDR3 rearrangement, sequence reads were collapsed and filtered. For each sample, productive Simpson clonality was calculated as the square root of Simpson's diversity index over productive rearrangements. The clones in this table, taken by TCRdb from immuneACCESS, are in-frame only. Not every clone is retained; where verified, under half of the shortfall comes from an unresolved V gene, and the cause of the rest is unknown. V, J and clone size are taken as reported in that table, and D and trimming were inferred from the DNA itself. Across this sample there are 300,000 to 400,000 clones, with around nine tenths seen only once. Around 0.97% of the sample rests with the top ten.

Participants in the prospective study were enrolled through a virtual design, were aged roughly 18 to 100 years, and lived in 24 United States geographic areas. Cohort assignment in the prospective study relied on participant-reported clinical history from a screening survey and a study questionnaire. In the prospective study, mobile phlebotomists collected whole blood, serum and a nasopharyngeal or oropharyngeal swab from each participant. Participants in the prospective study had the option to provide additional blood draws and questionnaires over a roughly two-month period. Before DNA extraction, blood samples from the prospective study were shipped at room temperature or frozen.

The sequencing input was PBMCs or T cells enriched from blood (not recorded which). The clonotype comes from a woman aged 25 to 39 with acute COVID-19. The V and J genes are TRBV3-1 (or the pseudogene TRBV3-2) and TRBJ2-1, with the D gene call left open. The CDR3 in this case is CASSWRNNEQFF. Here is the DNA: TGTGCCAGCAGCTGGCGGAACAATGAGCAGTTCTTC.